This T cell receptor (beta chain) came from a study of Tregs in tolerant kidney transplant recipients (dated by TCRdb to 2018 to 2020). As for the study more broadly: Transplants used related donors with nonmyeloablative bone marrow transplantation; mixed chimerism was transient in the human trials. The study applied TCRbeta sequencing to find donor-specific regulatory T cells before combined kidney and bone marrow transplantation and then followed those same cells after transplant.

This specimen's time point label, per the study, means: blood sample drawn before combined kidney and bone marrow transplant. Thawed PBMCs were FACS-sorted into unstimulated Tregs (CD4+CD25+CD127-), CD4+ non-Tregs (CD4+CD25-), CD4 cells and CD8 cells. Before Treg sorting, thawed PBMCs were rested overnight at 37°C with 200 IU/ml IL-2. The patients were 4 recipients of combined kidney and bone marrow transplants from the ITN036ST trial, and samples were available only for these trial subjects. Healthy control blood was processed to PBMCs with a Ficoll density gradient and then cryopreserved, whereas patient PBMCs were collected both before and after transplant. For TCRbeta CDR3 sequencing, genomic DNA was extracted from sorted cells using the QIAGEN DNeasy Blood and Tissue Kit. High-throughput TCRbeta CDR3 sequencing, including PCR amplification with bias correction and internal controls, was performed commercially through immunoSEQ. The paper's processing steps were these. Unique productive TCRbeta sequences were defined by CDR3 nucleotide sequence when primers matched and otherwise by CDR3 amino acid sequence together with Vbeta and Jbeta genes. As a correction for sorting error, sequences shared between sorted populations at a frequency ratio of 2:1 or less were discarded, and the remaining shared sequences were assigned to the higher population. Donor-reactive sequences were defined as at least 5-fold expanded in CFSE-low cells versus unstimulated cells, with frequency of at least 0.01% in CFSE-low cells. Jensen-Shannon divergence, calculated on the top 100 TCRbeta sequences ranked by frequency, was used to quantify repertoire divergence. When a sample had multiple sequencing runs, each run was corrected for sorting error separately and the runs were then pooled. This immuneACCESS table, as held by TCRdb, lists in-frame sequences with V and J called but not all clones. Of the missing ones, under half trace to an unresolved V gene in checked studies; the others have no known cause. The D gene and trimming were derived from the DNA, and the V and J assignments and clone size from that table. A total of 60,000 or so clones appear in this sample, approximately 85% of them only once. The ten most abundant clones make up roughly 2% of the sample.

CDR1 and CDR2 (WNHNN, SYGVQD) derive from the germline V gene (reference sequence). The CDR3 goes from the cysteine to the phenylalanine over 12 residues. Only CDR3 DNA is held: 36 bases, read in frame from base 1. Trimming removed 8 bases from V and 3 bases from J, leaving 9 bases between the germline ends. The paper as a whole reports these results and caveats: In tolerant patients, donor-specific Tregs expanded more than Tregs overall, which suggests antigen-driven rather than nonspecific expansion. Expanding Tregs with activated donor B cells appeared to identify the most biologically relevant and donor-specific TCRbeta repertoire. The study was constrained by small patient numbers, and validation of the findings is required in larger populations and under other immunosuppression protocols. For some patients, the PCR primers changed as time went on, which meant samples from those patients could not be compared with one another at the nucleotide level. Biological reproducibility was not examined directly, but technical replication error appeared to be minimal.

With regard to this clone: This clone's antigen is unknown. No much larger clone is present one base from it, and per-base qualities are unavailable.

This sequence uses TRBV10-1 and TRBJ2-3, with an unclear D gene assignment. This clonotype was sampled from a human donor who received a combined kidney and bone marrow transplant. The sequencing used Tregs from blood, collected before the transplant. The CDR3 region: CASADLTDTQYF. The base sequence is TGCGCCAGCGCGGACCTGACAGATACGCAGTATTTT.